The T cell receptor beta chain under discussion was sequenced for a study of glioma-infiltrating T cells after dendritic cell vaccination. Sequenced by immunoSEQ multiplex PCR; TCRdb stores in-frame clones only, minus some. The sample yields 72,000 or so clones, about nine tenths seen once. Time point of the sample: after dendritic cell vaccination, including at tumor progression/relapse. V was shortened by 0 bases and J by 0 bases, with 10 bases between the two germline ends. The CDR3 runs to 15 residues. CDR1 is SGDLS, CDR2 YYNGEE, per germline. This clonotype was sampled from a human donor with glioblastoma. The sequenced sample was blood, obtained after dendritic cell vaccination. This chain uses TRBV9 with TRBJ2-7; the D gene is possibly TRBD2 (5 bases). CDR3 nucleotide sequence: TGTGCCAGCAGCGTAGCAGCGGTAAGCTCCTACGAGCAGTACTTC. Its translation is CASSVAAVSSYEQYF.